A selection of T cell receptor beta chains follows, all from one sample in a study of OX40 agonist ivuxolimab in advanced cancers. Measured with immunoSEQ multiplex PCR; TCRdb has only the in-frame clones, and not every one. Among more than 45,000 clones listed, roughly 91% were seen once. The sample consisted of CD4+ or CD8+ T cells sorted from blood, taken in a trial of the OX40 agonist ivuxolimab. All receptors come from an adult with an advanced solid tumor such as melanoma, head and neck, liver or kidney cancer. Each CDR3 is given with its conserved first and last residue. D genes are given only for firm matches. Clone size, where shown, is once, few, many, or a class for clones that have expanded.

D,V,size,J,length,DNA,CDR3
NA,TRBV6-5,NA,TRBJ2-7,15,TGTGCCAGCAGTTTTTCGGCAGGGCTTTCCTACGAGCAGTACTTC,CASSFSAGLSYEQYF
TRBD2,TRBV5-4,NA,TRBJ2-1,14,TGTGCCAGCAGGAGGACTAGCGGATACAATGAGCAGTTCTTC,CASRRTSGYNEQFF
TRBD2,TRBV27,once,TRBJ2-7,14,TGTGCCAGCAGTCAGCGACTAGCGGCCTACGAGCAGTACTTC,CASSQRLAAYEQYF
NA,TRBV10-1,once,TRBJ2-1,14,TGCGCCAGCAGTGAAAACACCGGGGACGCTGAGCAGTTCTTC,CASSENTGDAEQFF
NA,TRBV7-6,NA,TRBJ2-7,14,TGTGCCAGCAGCTTAGCCGGGGAGAGCTACGAGCAGTACTTC,CASSLAGESYEQYF
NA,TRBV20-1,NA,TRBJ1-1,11,TGCAGTGCTAGATGGGCCTCCGAAGCTTTCTTT,CSARWASEAFF
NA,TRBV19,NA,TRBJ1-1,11,TGTGCCAGTAGTTTTCGGGTTGAAGCTTTCTTT,CASSFRVEAFF
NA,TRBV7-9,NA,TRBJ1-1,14,TGTGCCAGCAGCCCGAACCTGGGGAACACTGAAGCTTTCTTT,CASSPNLGNTEAFF
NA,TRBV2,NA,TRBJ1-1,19,TGTGCCAGCAGTGAAGGTATTATGTGGGGCCGAGGTGGACCGGGTGAAGCTTTCTTT,CASSEGIMWGRGGPGEAFF
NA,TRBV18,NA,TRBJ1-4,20,TGTGCCAGCTCACCACCGTCATCGGACGACTCTAGTGCAACTAATGAAAAACTGTTTTTT,CASSPPSSDDSSATNEKLFF
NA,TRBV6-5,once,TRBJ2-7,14,TGTGCCAGCAGTGCGGCGGACAGCTCCTACGAGCAGTACTTC,CASSAADSSYEQYF
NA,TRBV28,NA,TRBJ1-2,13,TGTGCCAGCGCCTCCTCGGTGGACTATGGCTACACCTTC,CASASSVDYGYTF
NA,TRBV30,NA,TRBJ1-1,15,TGTGCCTGGAGTGGGGGTGGGGGATGGTCGAATGAAGCTTTCTTT,CAWSGGGGWSNEAFF
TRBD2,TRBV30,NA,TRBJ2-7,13,TGTGCCTGGAGTCTAGCGGGGGTCTACGAGCAGTACTTC,CAWSLAGVYEQYF
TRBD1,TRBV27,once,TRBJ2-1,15,TGTGCCAGCAGTTCCCCGGGACAGGGGTACAATGAGCAGTTCTTC,CASSSPGQGYNEQFF
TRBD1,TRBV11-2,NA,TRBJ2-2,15,TGTGCCAGCAGCCTAGGGACAGGGGACACCGGGGAGCTGTTTTTT,CASSLGTGDTGELFF
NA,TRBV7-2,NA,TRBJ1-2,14,TGTGCCAGCAGCCAGGGATATTCGGACTATGGCTACACCTTC,CASSQGYSDYGYTF
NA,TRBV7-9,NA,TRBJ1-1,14,TGTGCCAGCAGCTTACCCCTTTATCGATCTGAAGCTTTCTTT,CASSLPLYRSEAFF
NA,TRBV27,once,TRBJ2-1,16,TGTGCCAGCAGCTCGGGAGACAGGGTGTCCTACAATGAGCAGTTCTTC,CASSSGDRVSYNEQFF
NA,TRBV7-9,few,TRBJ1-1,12,TGTGCCAGCACGCATCAAAACACTGAAGCTTTCTTT,CASTHQNTEAFF
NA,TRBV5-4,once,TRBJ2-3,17,TGTGCCAGCAGCTTGGCTTTGCAGGGACTTAGCACAGATACGCAGTATTTT,CASSLALQGLSTDTQYF
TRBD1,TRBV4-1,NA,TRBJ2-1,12,TGCGCCAGCAGCCAATCCGGGACAGGGACCTTCTTC,CASSQSGTGTFF
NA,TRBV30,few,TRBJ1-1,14,TGTGCCTGGAGCACCGGGACACTGAACACTGAAGCTTTCTTT,CAWSTGTLNTEAFF
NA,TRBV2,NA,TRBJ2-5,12,TGTGCCAGCAGTGGTGCCCCAGAGACCCAGTACTTC,CASSGAPETQYF
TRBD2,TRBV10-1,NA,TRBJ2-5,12,TGCGCCAGACCGACTAGCCGGGAGACCCAGTACTTC,CARPTSRETQYF
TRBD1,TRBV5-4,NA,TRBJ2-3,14,TGTGCCAGCAGCCCGAGACAGGGCCCAGATACGCAGTATTTT,CASSPRQGPDTQYF
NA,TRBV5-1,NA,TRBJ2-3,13,TGCGCCAGCAGCTTGGCCCCCCCAGATACGCAGTATTTT,CASSLAPPDTQYF
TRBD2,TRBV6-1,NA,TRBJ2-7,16,TGTGCCAGCAGTGATCAACTAGCGGGAGTGCACTACGAGCAGTACTTC,CASSDQLAGVHYEQYF
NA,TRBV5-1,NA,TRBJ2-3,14,TGCGCCAGCAGCTCCGGGGGTGGGGTGGATACGCAGTATTTT,CASSSGGGVDTQYF
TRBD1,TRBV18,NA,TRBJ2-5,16,TGTGCCAGCTCACCTAACCCGGGACAGGGAGACGAGACCCAGTACTTC,CASSPNPGQGDETQYF
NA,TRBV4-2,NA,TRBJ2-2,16,TGTGCCAGCAGCCAAGAGGCAGGTCCGAACACCGGGGAGCTGTTTTTT,CASSQEAGPNTGELFF
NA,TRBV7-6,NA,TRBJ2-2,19,TGTGCCAGCAGCTTAGAACCCTCAACAGCCACTCTGAACACCGGGGAGCTGTTTTTT,CASSLEPSTATLNTGELFF
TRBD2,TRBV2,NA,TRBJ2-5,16,TGTGCCAGCAGCCCTCGGCTTCGGCGGGAGCAAGAGACCCAGTACTTC,CASSPRLRREQETQYF
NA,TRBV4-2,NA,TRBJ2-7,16,TGTGCCAGCAGCCAAGAAGGGGCTAGCCCCTACTACGAGCAGTACTTC,CASSQEGASPYYEQYF
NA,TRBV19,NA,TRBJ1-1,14,TGTGCCAGTAGTTGGGGGGGCGTCACCACTGAAGCTTTCTTT,CASSWGGVTTEAFF
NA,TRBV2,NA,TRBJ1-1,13,TGTGCCAGCAGCCCAGGGATGAACACTGAAGCTTTCTTT,CASSPGMNTEAFF
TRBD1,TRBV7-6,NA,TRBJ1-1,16,TGTGCCAGCAGCTACCTCCGGGACAGGAATCACACTGAAGCTTTCTTT,CASSYLRDRNHTEAFF